This is a list of T cell receptor beta chains from one sample in a study of blood T cell repertoires in COVID-19. Clones were read by immunoSEQ multiplex PCR, and TCRdb kept only the in-frame ones, dropping some. This table holds 70,000 to 95,000 clones, approximately 86% found once. The sample taken for sequencing was peripheral blood. The source is a woman aged 70-85 years with acute or convalescent COVID-19. Both conserved end residues are part of each CDR3. A D gene is named only where the DNA matches it firmly. Size tells how often a clone was seen (once, few, many) or the class of an expanded clone, and some rows leave it out.

TRBJ2-2 | NA | TRBV10-3 | TRBD2 | CAIRVDTAGAGELFF | TGTGCCATCAGAGTAGACACGGCGGGGGCCGGGGAGCTGTTTTTT
TRBJ2-1 | once | TRBV4-1 | TRBD2 | CASSQSGLAGDEQFF | TGCGCCAGCAGCCAATCGGGACTAGCGGGAGATGAGCAGTTCTTC
TRBJ1-4 | NA | TRBV6-5 | TRBD1 | CASSYLDRGYEKLFF | TGTGCCAGCAGTTACTTGGACAGGGGTTACGAAAAACTGTTTTTT
TRBJ2-7 | NA | TRBV5-1 | TRBD1 | CASKGANEQYF | TGCGCCAGCAAGGGGGCGAACGAGCAGTACTTC
TRBJ1-2 | NA | TRBV9 | NA | CASSVGSSWETYGYTF | TGTGCCAGCAGCGTAGGGTCGTCCTGGGAGACCTATGGCTACACCTTC
TRBJ2-1 | NA | TRBV5-1 | TRBD2 | CASSFGGVYNEQFF | TGCGCCAGCAGCTTTGGGGGGGTCTACAATGAGCAGTTCTTC
TRBJ1-1 | NA | TRBV6-5 | NA | CASSYSGRGDTEAFF | TGTGCCAGCAGTTACTCGGGCAGGGGCGACACTGAAGCTTTCTTT
TRBJ1-1 | NA | TRBV6-5 | NA | CASSYTGQSQSEAFF | TGTGCCAGCAGTTACACTGGACAGAGCCAAAGTGAAGCTTTCTTT
TRBJ2-3 | NA | TRBV5-4 | NA | CASSLRGGQDTQYF | TGTGCCAGCAGCTTGAGGGGGGGCCAGGATACGCAGTATTTT
TRBJ2-5 | NA | TRBV3-1/TRBV3-2 | TRBD2 | CASSTTSGGAPTQYF | TGTGCCAGCAGCACGACTAGCGGGGGGGCGCCGACCCAGTACTTC
TRBJ2-5 | NA | TRBV7-2 | TRBD2 | CASSLAGGEETQYF | TGTGCCAGCAGCTTAGCGGGGGGGGAAGAGACCCAGTACTTC
TRBJ1-2 | NA | TRBV7-3 | NA | CASSETGGYGYTF | TGTGCCAGCAGCGAGACCGGGGGCTATGGCTACACCTTC
TRBJ1-1 | NA | TRBV7-9 | NA | CASSLAVTTEAFF | TGTGCCAGCAGCTTAGCAGTGACTACTGAAGCTTTCTTT
TRBJ1-4 | NA | TRBV2 | NA | CASSEGALVKLFF | TGTGCCAGCAGTGAAGGCGCACTAGTAAAACTGTTTTTT
TRBJ2-1 | few | TRBV28 | NA | CASSLQGYVEQFF | TGTGCCAGCAGTTTACAGGGGTACGTTGAGCAGTTCTTC
TRBJ2-2 | NA | TRBV7-9 | TRBD1 | CASSLSGTGRAGELFF | TGTGCCAGCAGCTTAAGCGGGACAGGGAGGGCCGGGGAGCTGTTTTTT
TRBJ2-1 | NA | TRBV5-1 | NA | CASSRARGSYNEQFF | TGCGCCAGCAGCCGTGCTCGAGGCTCCTACAATGAGCAGTTCTTC
TRBJ2-3 | NA | TRBV2 | TRBD2 | CASSEREVDTQYF | TGTGCCAGCAGTGAACGGGAGGTAGATACGCAGTATTTT
TRBJ2-7 | NA | TRBV30 | TRBD1 | CAWGTVGEQYF | TGTGCCTGGGGGACAGTGGGCGAGCAGTACTTC
TRBJ1-5 | NA | TRBV27 | NA | CASSLSSGVNQPQHF | TGTGCCAGCAGTTTATCGTCGGGGGTCAATCAGCCCCAGCATTTT
TRBJ2-1 | NA | TRBV4-2 | TRBD2 | CASSQDHRELAGGVDEQFF | TGTGCCAGCAGCCAAGACCACAGGGAACTAGCGGGAGGGGTCGATGAGCAGTTCTTC
TRBJ2-7 | NA | TRBV4-1 | TRBD2 | CASSQVPGGSYEQYF | TGCGCCAGCAGCCAAGTTCCGGGGGGATCCTACGAGCAGTACTTC
TRBJ1-1 | NA | TRBV29-1 | NA | CSAPLPPGNIEAFF | TGCAGCGCACCACTACCGCCCGGTAACATTGAAGCTTTCTTT
TRBJ2-2 | NA | TRBV4-1 | TRBD2 | CASSPYGGGNTGELFF | TGCGCCAGCAGCCCTTATGGCGGGGGTAACACCGGGGAGCTGTTTTTT
TRBJ1-1 | NA | TRBV7-9 | TRBD1 | CASSIDRGQAEAFF | TGTGCCAGCAGCATCGACAGGGGGCAGGCTGAAGCTTTCTTT